Listed here are 2 T cell receptor beta chains from one sample, sequenced in a study of pediatric ulcerative colitis. The rectum was sampled with one to two pinch biopsies at colonoscopy. This table comes from immunoSEQ multiplex PCR, and its TCRdb copy is limited to in-frame clones, with some not included. The sample lists roughly 25,000 clones; 55% to 85% were seen once. The sample comprised gut tissue. The receptors were gathered from a boy aged 5 to 17 with severe ulcerative colitis.

The chain couples TRBV9 to TRBJ2-6; D may correspond to TRBD1 or TRBD2 (5 bases each). The germline gives CDR1 SGDLS, CDR2 YYNGEE. The CDR3 has 16 amino acids. Trimming took off 1 base at V and 4 bases at J, with 12 bases between the two ends. The CDR3 region is CASSVREGSGANVLTF. As DNA, the CDR3 is TGTGCCAGCAGCGTAAGAGAGGGGTCCGGGGCCAACGTCCTGACTTTC.

The chain is built from TRBV21-1 and TRBJ2-7; TRBD2, as called in the table, went unchecked against the DNA. TRBV21-1 is given as a pseudogene. The CDR3 has 16 residues. In DNA form, the CDR3 reads TGTGCCAGCAGCTTCCGTCCCGGGACTGGTACCTACGAGCAGTACTTC. This translates into CASSFRPGTGTYEQYF.